The 19 T cell receptor beta chains reported below all come from one sample, sequenced in a study of T-cell memory formation after mild COVID-19. TCRdb ran MiXCR on the 5' RACE reads and lists one entry per CDR3 protein. The data hold roughly 400,000 distinct CDR3 sequences, with about 17% observed a single time. The sample taken for sequencing was PBMCs or a T cell subset sorted from them (not recorded which). These receptors were taken from a man aged 18 to 30 who had mild COVID-19 (a few samples of this study predate the infection). Cell type and time point are not known.

This clonotype appeared many times. This rearrangement joins TRBV7-8 to TRBJ2-3, with a possible D match to TRBD1 (6 bases). The germline V gene encodes CDR1 SGHVS and CDR2 FQNEAQ. V lost 5 bases and J lost 0, with 15 bases in between. The CDR3 sequence is 16 residues long. The CDR3 region has the DNA TGTGCCAGCAGCCTGGGGGCCTACCCTAGCACAGATACGCAGTATTTT. Translating it yields CASSLGAYPSTDTQYF. Full variable domain (missing parts from reference TRBV7-8 and TRBJ2-3): GAGVSQSPRYKVAKRGQDVALRCDPISGHVSLFWYQQALGQGPEFLTYFQNEAQLDKSGLPSDRFFAERPEGSVSTLKIQRTQQEDSAVYLCASSLGAYPSTDTQYFGPGTRLTVL.

This clonotype occurred many times. DNA of the CDR3: TGTGCCAGCCTTTCAGGGGGCGTGGGAAACAATGAGCAGTTCTTC. This sequence encodes CASLSGGVGNNEQFF. The chain recombines TRBV28 with TRBJ2-1, with 8 positions matching TRBD1. In germline, CDR1 is MDHEN, CDR2 SYDVKM. This CDR3 contains 15 residues. J gave up 5 bases and V 8 bases, and 11 bases lay outside the gene matches.

V gene TRBV18 combines with J gene TRBJ1-1; perhaps TRBD1 as D (5 bases). The CDR3 consists of 14 residues. The germline gives CDR1 KGHSH, CDR2 LQKENI. The ends were cut back, 3 bases at V and 6 bases at J, with 14 bases in the middle. The DNA of the CDR3 is TGTGCCAGCTCACCGTCGCGGGGGTTGGCTGAAGCTTTCTTT. This encodes CASSPSRGLAEAFF.

There are a few counts of this clonotype. This chain joins TRBV7-6 and TRBJ2-5; D gene uncertain. CDR3 length: 17 residues. Trimming left V 1 base short and J 3 bases short, with 18 bases between. CDR1 SGHVS and CDR2 FNYEAQ come from the germline V gene. The CDR3 here is CASSLGGLGPLKETQYF. CDR3 DNA sequence: TGTGCCAGCAGCTTAGGTGGGCTCGGACCCTTGAAAGAGACCCAGTACTTC.

This sequence joins TRBV4-3 and TRBJ2-2, with D uncertain. Trimming took 0 bases from V and 10 from J, leaving 15 bases between them. The CDR3 has 15 residues. Per germline, CDR1 LGHNA and CDR2 YSLEER. The CDR3 DNA sequence: TGCGCCAGCAGCCAAGATCAGGCTAATCGGGCGGAGCTGTTTTTT. The encoded protein is CASSQDQANRAELFF.

This clonotype showed up just a few times. V is TRBV7-2 and J is TRBJ2-1; D tentatively reads TRBD1 or TRBD2 (5 bases each). CDR1 SGHTA and CDR2 FQGNSA come from the germline V gene. CDR3 length equals 15 residues. Trimming removed 0 bases from V and 7 bases from J, with 13 bases in between. CDR3: CASSLALGGGNEQFF. CDR3 sequence (DNA): TGTGCCAGCAGCTTAGCGCTTGGGGGTGGGAATGAGCAGTTCTTC.

The sample holds a few counts of this clonotype. V gene TRBV7-2 combines with J gene TRBJ2-3, with 7 bases that match TRBD2. Germline V gene sequence: CDR1 SGHTA, CDR2 FQGNSA. The V gene end was trimmed by 3 bases and the J gene end by 6 bases; junction bases not matched to a gene: 9. CDR3 length: 15 amino acids. CDR3 DNA sequence: TGTGCCAGCAGCTTGAGTGGGGGGGTTGGGGATACGCAGTATTTT. Protein sequence: CASSLSGGVGDTQYF.

This clonotype was recorded a few times. The V and J genes are TRBV3-1 and TRBJ2-5; 7 bases match TRBD1. V was pared by 6 bases and J by 5 bases, with 6 bases of the junction left unmatched. This CDR3 has 13 residues. Per germline, CDR1 LGHDT and CDR2 YNNKEL (reference sequence). In DNA, the CDR3 is TGTGCCAGCAGAGGCCCCAGGGGGGAGACCCAGTACTTC. Its protein product is CASRGPRGETQYF.

The rearrangement joins TRBV5-1 to TRBJ2-2; D may be TRBD1 (5 bases). CDR1 is SGHRS, CDR2 YFSETQ, per germline. The CDR3 has 15 amino acids. V was clipped by 4 bases and J by 4 bases, with 14 bases between them. The CDR3 reads CASSSQGLGTGELFF. The CDR3, as DNA: TGCGCCAGCAGCAGCCAGGGTTTAGGCACCGGGGAGCTGTTTTTT.

A few counts support this clonotype. V gene TRBV2 combines with J gene TRBJ2-2; 9 bases are a match to TRBD1. The CDR3 totals 15 residues. The germline gives CDR1 SNHLY, CDR2 FYNNEI. The J segment lost 6 bases and the V segment lost 6 bases, leaving 8 bases of the junction unmatched. The CDR3 DNA reads TGTGCCAGCAGCCCGGACAGGGGTATCTCCGGGGAGCTGTTTTTT. This encodes CASSPDRGISGELFF.

This chain joins TRBV18 and TRBJ2-6; D not certain. V was trimmed by 2 bases and J by 3 bases, leaving 5 bases between them. The germline CDR1 and CDR2 sequences are KGHSH and LQKENI. CDR3 size: 14 residues. CDR3 residues: CASSPEVGANVLTF. The CDR3 DNA reads as TGTGCCAGCTCACCAGAGGTTGGGGCCAACGTCCTGACTTTC.

This clonotype was observed a few times. The J gene is TRBJ1-1, the V gene TRBV28; D is unresolved. The CDR3 contains 14 residues. Deletions cut 5 bases from V and 0 bases from J, with 10 bases between. Germline values: CDR1 MDHEN, CDR2 SYDVKM. CDR3 in amino acids: CASSNGLMNTEAFF. The DNA of the CDR3 is TGTGCCAGCAGTAATGGACTTATGAACACTGAAGCTTTCTTT.

This clonotype occurred a few times. CDR3 nucleotide sequence: TGTGCCAGCAGACCCCCCTCTGGGGCCAACGTCCTGACTTTC. Protein: CASRPPSGANVLTF. The J gene is TRBJ2-6, the V gene TRBV6-7; D is uncertain. TRBV6-7 is placed among ORFs of uncertain function. This CDR3 is built from 14 residues. Trimming pared 6 bases from V and 0 bases from J, leaving 6 bases between.

This chain joins TRBV3-1 and TRBJ2-3; 7 nucleotides align to TRBD1. From germline, CDR1 is LGHDT and CDR2 YNNKEL (reference sequence). The CDR3 runs to 18 residues. Germline trimming cut 0 bases from V and 0 bases from J; bases unmatched to any gene: 9. CDR3 region: CASSQDPGTVFSTDTQYF. In DNA form, the CDR3 reads TGTGCCAGCAGCCAAGACCCGGGGACAGTTTTTAGCACAGATACGCAGTATTTT.

The chain joins TRBV7-6 to TRBJ2-1; 8 bases align to TRBD2. The CDR3 sequence is 16 residues long. With 5 bases clipped from V and 7 bases from J, the junction kept 13 bases outside the gene matches. Germline V gives CDR1 SGHVS, CDR2 FNYEAQ. This CDR3 is CASSISGAQFGNEQFF. CDR3 nucleotides: TGTGCCAGCAGCATTAGCGGGGCCCAGTTCGGGAATGAGCAGTTCTTC.

CDR3 coding DNA: TGCGCCAGCAGCCTCCCGGGGATTTACCAGCCCCAGCATTTT. This gives the protein CASSLPGIYQPQHF. The chain recombines TRBV4-1 with TRBJ1-5; D is unclear. Looked up from germline, CDR1 is MGHRA and CDR2 is YSYEKL. The CDR3 contains 14 residues. The germline V and J ends were trimmed by 4 bases and 7 bases, with 14 bases remaining between them.

This clonotype was seen repeatedly, ten times or more. The V and J genes are TRBV28 and TRBJ2-1; D is unresolved. Germline V gene data show CDR1 as MDHEN and CDR2 as SYDVKM. CDR3 length equals 12 residues. Trimming removed 5 bases from V and 1 base from J, with 3 bases in between. DNA of the CDR3: TGTGCCAGCAGTCCATCCTACAATGAGCAGTTCTTC. This translates into CASSPSYNEQFF.

This chain joins TRBV13 and TRBJ1-1, with unresolved D. Trimming removed 2 bases from V and 11 bases from J, with 9 bases in between. The length of the CDR3 is 11 residues. CDR1 is PRHDT, CDR2 FYEKMQ, per germline (reference sequence). CDR3 sequence reads: CASSLRAAAFF. The CDR3 DNA sequence: TGTGCCAGCAGCTTAAGGGCAGCCGCTTTCTTT.

This clonotype was counted a few times. The chain employs TRBV10-3 and TRBJ2-1; 7 bases agree with TRBD1. The CDR3 totals 16 residues. Per the germline V gene, CDR1 is ENHRY and CDR2 is SYGVKD. J gave up 3 bases and V 3 bases, and 8 bases lay outside the gene matches. CDR3 region: CAISDSRDSHYNEQFF. The CDR3 region has the DNA TGTGCCATCAGTGATTCTCGGGACAGCCACTACAATGAGCAGTTCTTC.